The table lists the clone carrying this T cell receptor (beta chain) with a few counts. Its matching antigen is unknown. A J-beta primer mix and a sample-barcoded 5' primer were used in a second PCR of about 7 to 12 cycles. TCRdb reprocessed the 5' RACE reads with MiXCR, giving one entry per CDR3 protein. The data contain 450,000 to 700,000 distinct CDR3 sequences, about 25% of them seen just once; the ten biggest clones take up roughly 18%. Germline-derived CDR1 and CDR2 are LGHDT and YNNKEL (reference sequence). Trimming stripped 2 bases from V and 6 bases from J, with 9 bases between. The CDR3 length is 13 residues. The record originates from a study of blood T cells in healthy people across ages. On the study more broadly: Template switching picked up about one barcoded beta molecule for each two T cells. Study-level points and caveats: PBMCs were not sorted, which prevented a conclusive comparison of naive versus antigen-experienced cells. Older individuals had lower TCR beta diversity per million T cells (the decline was roughly linear).

Total RNA was isolated from each sample in quantities of at least 6 micrograms. The sequenced sample consisted of blood. This chain connects TRBV3-1 to TRBJ2-3; no firm D call. This sequence was found in a woman in her seventies in good health. The CDR3, as DNA: TGTGCCAGCAGCCAATTTGTTGGGGATACGCAGTATTTT. It codes for CASSQFVGDTQYF.